A single T cell receptor beta chain is shown here with its context. V gave up 3 bases and J gave up 1 base, with 20 bases separating them. The length of the CDR3 is 18 residues. Germline values: CDR1 SGDLS, CDR2 YYNGEE. Assay: immunoSEQ multiplex PCR; the TCRdb copy retains only in-frame clones and omits some. The sample has roughly 100,000 clones, approximately 90% seen once; the top ten hold 3% to 3.5%. The record originates from a study of T cell changes during pregnancy in multiple sclerosis. The sample here was peripheral blood, taken after pregnancy. The receptor's source is a female donor with multiple sclerosis, enrolled in a pregnancy study. The chain is built from TRBV9 and TRBJ1-3; D may be TRBD1 (5 bases). The CDR3 DNA follows: TGTGCCAGCAGCGAGCCGGCTTTCGGGGGGTCGTCTGGAAACACCATATATTTT. It specifies CASSEPAFGGSSGNTIYF.